One and the same sample provided the 22 T cell receptor beta chains below, sequenced in a study of T cell changes during pregnancy in multiple sclerosis. The assay was immunoSEQ multiplex PCR, and TCRdb's table has in-frame clones only and misses some. Of under 50,000 clones listed, about 90% were seen once; the top ten hold 1.3% to 1.5%. Sample: peripheral blood, taken in the first trimester of pregnancy. The receptors shown here come from a female donor in good health, enrolled as a control in a pregnancy study.

This chain links TRBV13 with TRBJ1-1, with D tentatively TRBD1 (5 bases). CDR3 length equals 14 residues. Per germline, CDR1 PRHDT and CDR2 FYEKMQ (reference sequence). The V end was cut by 5 bases, the J end by 6 bases, with 16 bases between. CDR3 protein: CASSLRGLGAEAFF. In DNA form, the CDR3 reads TGTGCCAGCAGCCTCCGGGGGTTAGGGGCTGAAGCTTTCTTT.

The chain couples TRBV27 to TRBJ2-7; 8 bases align to TRBD2. The CDR3 is 16 residues long. The junction had 14 bases not matched to a gene; V was cut back by 6 bases and J by 4 bases. Germline V CDR1 and CDR2: MNHEY, SMNVEV (reference sequence). As DNA, the CDR3 is TGTGCCAGCAGCTCAGCGCTCGGACTAGCCCTATACGAGCAGTACTTC. Amino acid sequence: CASSSALGLALYEQYF.

The rearrangement uses TRBV19 and TRBJ1-1, with D tentatively TRBD1 (6 bases). Trimming cost V 1 base and J 6 bases, with 12 bases left between them. The CDR3 runs to 14 residues. Germline CDR1 LNHDA, CDR2 SQIVND (reference sequence). Here the CDR3 DNA reads TGTGCCAGTAGTATAGGTGGGGGCGCGGCTGAAGCTTTCTTT. This sequence encodes CASSIGGGAAEAFF.

V and J are TRBV6-6 and TRBJ2-1; 7 nucleotides match TRBD2. The V segment lost 7 bases and the J segment 3 bases; nucleotides outside the gene matches: 12. The CDR3 contains 16 residues. Germline lookup yields CDR1 MNHNY and CDR2 SVGAGI (reference sequence). The CDR3 DNA sequence: TGTGCCAGCACCTACTCCGGGGGGTTTAGCTACAATGAGCAGTTCTTC. Translating gives CASTYSGGFSYNEQFF.

The chain has TRBV19 and TRBJ2-6, with TRBD1 matching over 7 bases. The CDR3 sequence is 16 residues long. CDR1 and CDR2 (germline): LNHDA, SQIVND (reference sequence). Losses at the gene ends were 1 base for V and 4 bases for J; bases not matched to a gene: 4. CDR3 in amino acids: CASSIGQGSGANVLTF. The CDR3 DNA reads TGTGCCAGTAGTATAGGACAGGGCTCCGGGGCCAACGTCCTGACTTTC.

V and J are TRBV7-9 and TRBJ2-5; 15 nucleotides line up with TRBD2. CDR3 length equals 16 residues. The germline V gene encodes CDR1 SEHNR and CDR2 FQNEAQ (reference sequence). Trimming took 4 bases from V and 1 from J; bases not matched to a gene: 1. The CDR3 bases are TGTGCCAGCAGCTCGGGACTAGCGGGAGGCCAAGAGACCCAGTACTTC. It specifies CASSSGLAGGQETQYF.

A remark on this clone: Other DNA sequences in the sample encode the same CDR3. The chain employs TRBV5-1 and TRBJ2-1; 14 bases match TRBD2. Per germline, CDR1 SGHRS and CDR2 YFSETQ. V gave up 0 bases and J gave up 7 bases; unmatched junction bases: 3. CDR3 length: 16 residues. The CDR3 sequence is CASSLAGTSGGNEQFF. The DNA for the CDR3 is TGCGCCAGCAGCTTGGCCGGGACTAGCGGGGGTAATGAGCAGTTCTTC. The full variable domain, in which reference TRBV5-1 and TRBJ2-1 provide the parts outside the CDR3, is KAGVTQTPRYLIKTRGQQVTLSCSPISGHRSVSWYQQTPGQGLQFLFEYFSETQRNKGNFPGRFSGRQFSNSRSEMNVSTLELGDSALYLCASSLAGTSGGNEQFFGPGTRLTVL.

The J gene is TRBJ2-3, the V gene TRBV5-6; 8 bases are a match to TRBD1. The J segment lost 3 bases and the V segment lost 7 bases, leaving 7 bases of the junction unmatched. This CDR3 contains 14 residues. The germline V gene has CDR1 SGHDT and CDR2 YYEEEE. CDR3 amino acids: CASCRTGMTDTQYF. CDR3 nucleotide sequence: TGTGCCAGCTGCAGGACAGGGATGACAGATACGCAGTATTTT.

The rearrangement uses TRBV4-2 and TRBJ2-1, with 7 bases matching TRBD2. This CDR3 is built from 18 residues. The V gene end was trimmed by 0 bases and the J gene end by 7 bases; junction bases not matched to a gene: 15. Germline CDR1 reads LGHNA; CDR2 reads YNFKEQ. CDR3 residues: CASSQDLGQTSFANEQFF. As DNA, the CDR3 is TGTGCCAGCAGCCAAGATCTAGGGCAGACTAGCTTTGCGAATGAGCAGTTCTTC.

The chain employs TRBV7-9 and TRBJ1-4, with D perhaps matching TRBD1 (5 bases). CDR1 is SEHNR, CDR2 FQNEAQ, per germline (reference sequence). This CDR3 spans 15 amino acids. The V and J ends lost 5 bases and 0 bases respectively, with 10 bases between them. CDR3 in DNA: TGTGCCAGCAGCAGATGGACATCAACTAATGAAAAACTGTTTTTT. Translating it yields CASSRWTSTNEKLFF.

The V gene is TRBV28, the J gene TRBJ1-1; 8 positions match TRBD1. This CDR3 has 14 amino acids. The germline V gene has CDR1 MDHEN and CDR2 SYDVKM. The V and J ends lost 8 bases and 3 bases, in that order; junction bases with no gene match: 8. The CDR3 DNA is TGTGCCAGCCATTCAGGGGGCCTGGACACTGAAGCTTTCTTT. Translating gives CASHSGGLDTEAFF.

The chain is built from TRBV28 and TRBJ1-5, with no clear D. Trimming stripped 6 bases from V and 8 bases from J, with 8 bases between. There are 11 residues in the CDR3. Germline V gene data show CDR1 as MDHEN and CDR2 as SYDVKM. The CDR3 nucleotides read TGTGCCAGCAGCCCCAGTGAGCCCCAGCATTTT. It translates to CASSPSEPQHF.

This clone was detected only once. The CDR3 here is CASSQDLPSGIYNEQFF. Here the CDR3 DNA reads TGCGCCAGCAGCCAAGATCTACCCAGCGGGATCTACAATGAGCAGTTCTTC. This chain joins TRBV4-3 and TRBJ2-1; 7 positions agree with TRBD2. The V gene's germline CDR1 is LGHNA and CDR2 YSLEER. This CDR3 comprises 17 residues. V trimming: 0 bases; J trimming: 3 bases; junction bases outside the gene matches: 8.

The chain joins TRBV4-1 to TRBJ2-3, with 8 bases that match TRBD2. The trim removed 0 bases at V and 1 base at J, leaving 6 bases unmatched. Germline values: CDR1 MGHRA, CDR2 YSYEKL. The CDR3 sequence is 17 residues long. CDR3 in amino acids: CASSQDPWRGGTDTQYF. In DNA form, the CDR3 reads TGCGCCAGCAGCCAAGACCCTTGGCGGGGGGGCACAGATACGCAGTATTTT.

This clone is a singleton in its sample. The chain carries TRBV6-1 and TRBJ1-2; D is uncertain. This CDR3 is built from 15 residues. Trimming removed 2 bases at V and 0 bases at J, with 10 bases between. From germline, CDR1 is MNHNS and CDR2 SASEGT. The CDR3, as DNA: TGTGCCAGCAGTGAAATGACTGGTCCTAACTATGGCTACACCTTC. Translation gives CASSEMTGPNYGYTF.

Of note for this clone: A junction boundary mismatches the germline segment, possibly from a read error. V and J are TRBV7-7 and TRBJ2-5; D is perhaps TRBD2 (5 bases). This CDR3 has 13 residues. Germline V gene sequence: CDR1 SSHAT, CDR2 FNYEAQ (reference sequence). The CDR3 bases are TGTGCTAGCAGCTCCGGGAACCAAGAGACCCAGTACTTC. The encoded protein is CASSSGNQETQYF.

V and J are TRBV4-1 and TRBJ2-3; D is uncertain. Germline V gene lookup returns CDR1 MGHRA and CDR2 YSYEKL. This CDR3 is 12 amino acids long. Trimming pared 1 base from V and 5 bases from J, leaving 4 bases between. The CDR3 region is CASSQALDTQYF. The CDR3 DNA is TGCGCCAGCAGCCAAGCCCTAGATACGCAGTATTTT.

V gene TRBV7-9 combines with J gene TRBJ2-7, with D hard to call. Germline CDR1 reads SEHNR; CDR2 reads FQNEAQ (reference sequence). V lost 5 bases to trimming and J lost 5 bases, with 16 bases between them. There are 14 residues in the CDR3. The CDR3 protein is CASSLLAPGDEQYF. For the CDR3, the DNA is TGTGCCAGCAGCCTTCTTGCCCCAGGCGACGAGCAGTACTTC.

CDR3 loop: CASSSHSDNEQFF. The CDR3 region has the DNA TGTGCCAGCAGTTCTCATAGCGACAATGAGCAGTTCTTC. This chain connects TRBV27 to TRBJ2-1, with D possibly TRBD2 on 5 matching bases. The CDR3 covers 13 residues. Germline assignment: CDR1 MNHEY and CDR2 SMNVEV (reference sequence). V dropped 4 bases and J dropped 5 bases, with 9 bases sitting between them.

This chain links TRBV7-9 with TRBJ1-1, with TRBD1 identical over 8 bases. J gave up 5 bases and V 4 bases, and 9 bases lay outside the gene matches. The CDR3 extends over 15 amino acids. CDR1 and CDR2 from the germline V gene are SEHNR and FQNEAQ (reference sequence). The CDR3 spells CASSYGQGDGTEAFF. In DNA, the CDR3 is TGTGCCAGCAGCTACGGACAGGGAGACGGGACTGAAGCTTTCTTT.

This clone was seen once. V is TRBV11-2 and J is TRBJ2-2, with 8 bases matching TRBD1. This CDR3 is 17 amino acids long. The trim removed 5 bases at V and 9 bases at J, leaving 17 bases unmatched. Germline V gene sequence: CDR1 SGHAT, CDR2 FQNNGV. The CDR3, as DNA: TGTGCCAGCAGCCCAATCGAGGGACAGGCACCCCGCCGGGAGCTGTTTTTT. Protein sequence: CASSPIEGQAPRRELFF.

This clone was recorded a few times. The V call is TRBV10-1, the J call TRBJ1-2; D is undetermined. Germline V gives CDR1 WNHNN, CDR2 SYGVQD (reference sequence). The CDR3 has 13 residues. V was cut by 6 bases and J by 4 bases, with 12 bases left in between. The CDR3 loop is CASSRTGGYGYTF. Written as DNA, the CDR3 is TGCGCCAGCAGCCGCACCGGCGGCTATGGCTACACCTTC.